Below, 23 T cell receptor beta chains from the same sample are listed, as sequenced in a study of blood T cell repertoires in COVID-19. Assay: immunoSEQ multiplex PCR; the TCRdb copy retains only in-frame clones and omits some. The repertoire includes over 25,000 clones, under 90% of them detected once, and approximately 40% sits in the top ten. Sequencing was done on a sample of peripheral blood. The source is a woman older than 75 with acute or convalescent COVID-19.

The CDR3 DNA follows: TGTGCCAGCAGCCGAACTAGCGGGAGCACAGATACGCAGTATTTT. Amino acid sequence: CASSRTSGSTDTQYF. The genes are TRBV7-8 and TRBJ2-3, with 9 bases aligning to TRBD2. This CDR3 region has 15 residues. V gave up 5 bases and J gave up 0 bases; unmatched junction bases: 3. CDR1 and CDR2 (germline): SGHVS, FQNEAQ.

V and J are TRBV15 and TRBJ2-4, with 7 bases matching TRBD1. Germline V gene data show CDR1 as LNHNV and CDR2 as YYDKDF (reference sequence). J lost 8 bases, V lost 5 bases, and 15 bases had no gene match. The CDR3 consists of 16 residues. CDR3 residues: CATSGQTGARSHIQYF. CDR3 in DNA: TGTGCCACCAGCGGCCAAACAGGGGCCCGTAGCCACATTCAGTACTTC. The entire variable domain, with the rest obtained from reference TRBV15 and TRBJ2-4, is as follows: DAMVIQNPRYQVTQFGKPVTLSCSQTLNHNVMYWYQQKSSQAPKLLFHYYDKDFNNEADTPDNFQSRRPNTSFCFLDIRSPGLGDTAMYLCATSGQTGARSHIQYFGAGTRLSVL.

This clone was found a few times. The V gene is TRBV28, the J gene TRBJ2-1; 11 positions match TRBD2. V gave up 5 bases and J gave up 5 bases; unmatched junction bases: 11. CDR3 length: 17 residues. Germline CDR1 and CDR2: MDHEN and SYDVKM. CDR3 region: CASSLNLLAGENNEQFF. The CDR3 DNA sequence: TGTGCCAGCAGTCTGAATTTACTAGCGGGAGAGAACAATGAGCAGTTCTTC.

This sequence joins TRBV6-1 and TRBJ2-2, with unresolved D. V dropped 3 bases and J dropped 5 bases, with 13 bases sitting between them. CDR3 length: 15 residues. Germline CDR1 reads MNHNS; CDR2 reads SASEGT. CDR3 in amino acids: CASSDERSWTGELFF. In DNA, the CDR3 is TGTGCCAGCAGTGATGAACGGTCGTGGACCGGGGAGCTGTTTTTT.

V usage is TRBV9 and J usage is TRBJ1-1; tentative D call: TRBD1 (6 bases). Germline loops: CDR1 SGDLS, CDR2 YYNGEE. The CDR3 is 16 residues long. Between the trimmed V and J ends, which lost 0 bases and 4 bases, there was a span of 16 bases. The CDR3: CASSVAPPTGFTEAFF. The CDR3 DNA reads as TGTGCCAGCAGCGTAGCCCCACCTACAGGGTTCACTGAAGCTTTCTTT.

The J gene is TRBJ1-5, the V gene TRBV29-1; D unresolved. The germline CDR1 and CDR2 sequences are SQVTM and ANQGSEA. V shed 4 bases and J shed 1 base, with 8 bases lying between them. The CDR3 totals 13 residues. CDR3 protein: CSVVGGSNQPQHF. The CDR3 DNA reads TGCAGCGTTGTGGGCGGGAGCAATCAGCCCCAGCATTTT.

The gene calls are TRBV7-2 and TRBJ1-1; tentative D call: TRBD1 (6 bases). This CDR3 is built from 16 residues. Deletions cut 5 bases from V and 0 bases from J, with 16 bases between. Looked up from germline, CDR1 is SGHTA and CDR2 is FQGNSA. Here the CDR3 DNA reads TGTGCCAGCAGCCTCGACAGGTCCCAAATGAACACTGAAGCTTTCTTT. Amino acids: CASSLDRSQMNTEAFF.

J is TRBJ2-3 and V is TRBV6-6, with D possibly matching TRBD1 (8 bases). Germline CDR1 and CDR2: MNHNY and SVGAGI (reference sequence). This CDR3 is 14 amino acids long. Trimming took 10 bases from V and 4 from J, leaving 18 bases between them. The CDR3 DNA is TGTGCCATTCAGACAGGGGAGGGAGCAGATACGCAGTATTTT. It yields the protein CAIQTGEGADTQYF.

This clone came up a few times. The chain carries TRBV6-1 and TRBJ2-7, with D perhaps matching TRBD1 (6 bases). The CDR3 loop spans 14 amino acids. Germline CDR1 MNHNS, CDR2 SASEGT. V lost 2 bases and J 1 base, leaving 9 bases between the germline ends. Here the CDR3 DNA reads TGTGCCAGCAGTGAAACAGGGTCGTCCTACGAGCAGTACTTC. Protein product: CASSETGSSYEQYF.

V is TRBV18 and J is TRBJ1-1, with D tentatively TRBD1 (5 bases). This CDR3 has 12 residues. Germline values: CDR1 KGHSH, CDR2 LQKENI. V lost 8 bases to trimming and J lost 8 bases, with 15 bases between them. CDR3 sequence (DNA): TGTGCCAGCAAACAGCAGGGTGTAGAAGCTTTCTTT. Translated: CASKQQGVEAFF.

The chain uses TRBV7-2 and TRBJ2-3, with 14 bases aligning to TRBD2. After removal of 0 bases from V and 4 bases from J, the junction contained 3 bases not matched to a gene. Germline assignment: CDR1 SGHTA and CDR2 FQGNSA. The CDR3 has 17 residues. The CDR3 here is CASSLATSGRGPDTQYF. CDR3 bases: TGTGCCAGCAGCTTAGCGACTAGCGGGAGGGGGCCAGATACGCAGTATTTT.

The CDR3 sequence is CASSLDSGSYEQYF. Here the CDR3 DNA reads TGTGCCAGCAGCTTAGATAGCGGCTCCTACGAGCAGTACTTC. This rearrangement joins TRBV11-2 to TRBJ2-7; perhaps TRBD2 as D (6 bases). There are 14 residues in the CDR3. Germline CDR1 is SGHAT and CDR2 is FQNNGV. Trimming cost V 0 bases and J 0 bases, with 6 bases left between them.

The genes are TRBV23-1 and TRBJ2-3, with unresolved D. Being an ORF, TRBV23-1 has a function that is uncertain. Trimming cost V 4 bases and J 1 base, with 6 bases left between them. The CDR3 totals 13 residues. CDR3 nucleotides: TGCGCCAGCAGTCCCCCAGGCACAGATACGCAGTATTTT. Encoded protein: CASSPPGTDTQYF.

The J gene is TRBJ1-5, the V gene TRBV9, with 9 nucleotides matching TRBD1. The CDR3 extends over 15 amino acids. Germline values: CDR1 SGDLS, CDR2 YYNGEE. V was clipped by 3 bases and J by 3 bases; unmatched bases: 4. The CDR3 nucleotides read TGTGCCAGCAGCGCCGACAGGGGGGACAATCAGCCCCAGCATTTT. It yields the protein CASSADRGDNQPQHF. The complete variable domain, with remaining parts taken from reference TRBV9 and TRBJ1-5, reads DSGVTQTPKHLITATGQRVTLRCSPRSGDLSVYWYQQSLDQGLQFLIQYYNGEERAKGNILERFSAQQFPDLHSELNLSSLELGDSALYFCASSADRGDNQPQHFGDGTRLSIL.

The J gene is TRBJ2-2, the V gene TRBV29-1; TRBD2 is a possible D gene (5 bases). Trimming shortened V by 3 bases and J by 5 bases, and 19 bases separated the two germline ends. Germline loops: CDR1 SQVTM, CDR2 ANQGSEA. CDR3 length equals 16 residues. CDR3 amino acids: CSVEGPYPSGTGELFF. Here the CDR3 DNA reads TGCAGCGTTGAGGGCCCGTACCCGAGCGGAACCGGGGAGCTGTTTTTT.

The V call is TRBV27, the J call TRBJ2-1, with D unresolved. The germline V gene encodes CDR1 MNHEY and CDR2 SMNVEV (reference sequence). CDR3 length: 13 residues. V shed 3 bases and J shed 8 bases, with 11 bases lying between them. This chain's CDR3 is CASSLKSHHEQFF. The CDR3 nucleotides read TGTGCCAGCAGTTTGAAGAGCCACCATGAGCAGTTCTTC.

V is TRBV4-3 and J is TRBJ2-2; 9 bases match TRBD1. This CDR3 region has 14 residues. Germline values: CDR1 LGHNA, CDR2 YSLEER. With 5 bases clipped from V and 6 bases from J, the junction kept 4 bases outside the gene matches. This chain's CDR3 is CASSSGQGPGELFF. The CDR3 nucleotides read TGCGCCAGCAGCTCGGGACAGGGACCCGGGGAGCTGTTTTTT.

This clone was detected only a few times. This chain connects TRBV28 to TRBJ2-5; TRBD2 agrees at 9 bases. This CDR3 region has 14 residues. Looked up from germline, CDR1 is MDHEN and CDR2 is SYDVKM. The ends lost 7 bases at V and 5 bases at J; junction bases unmatched: 8. CDR3 nucleotides: TGTGCCAGCAACCTCAGGGCGGGAGGGGAGACCCAGTACTTC. Translated, it gives CASNLRAGGETQYF.

The chain carries TRBV7-6 and TRBJ2-3; 10 nucleotides match TRBD2. The CDR3 extends over 16 amino acids. The V segment lost 5 bases and the J segment 5 bases; nucleotides outside the gene matches: 10. Germline V gene sequence: CDR1 SGHVS, CDR2 FNYEAQ. CDR3 loop: CASSRLAGPSRDTQYF. The CDR3 bases are TGTGCCAGCAGCCGACTAGCGGGTCCAAGTAGAGATACGCAGTATTTT.

The V call is TRBV28, the J call TRBJ1-5, with D unclear. The CDR3 contains 16 residues. V was clipped by 5 bases and J by 1 base, with 15 bases between them. The germline gives CDR1 MDHEN, CDR2 SYDVKM. CDR3 sequence: CASSPFGDLSNQPQHF. In DNA form, the CDR3 reads TGTGCCAGCAGTCCCTTTGGAGATTTAAGCAATCAGCCCCAGCATTTT.

The V and J genes are TRBV5-5 and TRBJ1-2; no clear D. V was pared by 0 bases and J by 8 bases, with 11 bases between. This CDR3 is 13 amino acids long. The germline V gene has CDR1 SGHKS and CDR2 YYEKEE (reference sequence). CDR3 bases: TGTGCCAGCAGCTTGGGGGCCGGCGGGGGCTACACCTTC. This encodes CASSLGAGGGYTF.

This clone occurred once. This chain links TRBV28 with TRBJ2-5, with 8 positions matching TRBD1. V gave up 3 bases and J gave up 4 bases; unmatched junction bases: 7. The CDR3 runs 15 residues. Germline CDR1 reads MDHEN; CDR2 reads SYDVKM. The CDR3 sequence is CASSFGTGNAETQYF. DNA for the CDR3: TGTGCCAGCAGTTTCGGGACAGGAAATGCAGAGACCCAGTACTTC.

The V and J genes are TRBV19 and TRBJ2-5; TRBD2 is a possible D gene (6 bases). CDR1 and CDR2 from the germline V gene are LNHDA and SQIVND (reference sequence). The CDR3 consists of 14 residues. V gave up 4 bases and J gave up 5 bases, with 14 bases separating them. The CDR3 spells CASSRGEVGETQYF. As DNA, the CDR3 is TGTGCCAGTAGTAGAGGGGAGGTCGGGGAGACCCAGTACTTC.